The 27 T cell receptor beta chains below come from one sample, sequenced in a study of blood T cell repertoires in COVID-19. TCRdb's copy holds only in-frame clones and misses some; the assay was immunoSEQ multiplex PCR. The sample includes a few hundred thousand clones, around 88% of them seen just once. The sample was peripheral blood. The receptors here all came from a young woman who had recovered from COVID-19.

The chain is built from TRBV4-3 and TRBJ2-6, with D hard to call. Per germline, CDR1 LGHNA and CDR2 YSLEER. This CDR3 spans 15 amino acids. Trimming shortened V by 1 base and J by 1 base, and 5 bases separated the two germline ends. The CDR3 region has the DNA TGCGCCAGCAGCCAAGTTCATTCTGGGGCCAACGTCCTGACTTTC. Encoded protein: CASSQVHSGANVLTF.

The chain combines TRBV19 with TRBJ1-6; TRBD1 might be the D (5 bases). CDR3 size: 17 residues. V gave up 3 bases and J gave up 0 bases, with 12 bases separating them. Germline values: CDR1 LNHDA, CDR2 SQIVND (reference sequence). In DNA, the CDR3 is TGTGCCAGTAGTATTGCAGGGATGAGCTCCTATAATTCACCCCTCCACTTT. As protein: CASSIAGMSSYNSPLHF.

This sequence joins TRBV28 and TRBJ2-2; 7 bases align to TRBD1. There are 15 residues in the CDR3. Per the germline V gene, CDR1 is MDHEN and CDR2 is SYDVKM. After removal of 0 bases from V and 6 bases from J, the junction contained 4 bases not matched to a gene. CDR3 sequence (DNA): TGTGCCAGCAGTTTATGGACAGGGAATCCCGGGGAGCTGTTTTTT. Its protein is CASSLWTGNPGELFF. Based on the CDR3 plus reference TRBV28 and TRBJ2-2, the full variable domain is DVKVTQSSRYLVKRTGEKVFLECVQDMDHENMFWYRQDPGLGLRLIYFSYDVKMKEKGDIPEGYSVSREKKERFSLILESASTNQTSMYLCASSLWTGNPGELFFGEGSRLTVL.

The V call is TRBV24-1, the J call TRBJ1-6; perhaps TRBD1 as D (6 bases). The CDR3 extends over 14 amino acids. V lost 10 bases and J 0 bases, leaving 9 bases between the germline ends. Germline CDR1 reads KGHDR; CDR2 reads SFDVKD. CDR3 sequence: CATQGSSYNSPLHF. The CDR3 nucleotides read TGTGCCACTCAGGGGAGCTCCTATAATTCACCCCTCCACTTT.

This chain links TRBV2 with TRBJ1-5; maybe TRBD1 (5 bases). Germline loops: CDR1 SNHLY, CDR2 FYNNEI. V gave up 1 base and J gave up 2 bases, with 9 bases separating them. This CDR3 has 15 amino acids. CDR3 nucleotides: TGTGCCAGCAGTGAAGGTGGCAGGGGCAATCAGCCCCAGCATTTT. It translates to CASSEGGRGNQPQHF. Combining the CDR3 with reference TRBV2 and TRBJ1-5 gives the whole variable domain EPEVTQTPSHQVTQMGQEVILRCVPISNHLYFYWYRQILGQKVEFLVSFYNNEISEKSEIFDDQFSVERPDGSNFTLKIRSTKLEDSAMYFCASSEGGRGNQPQHFGDGTRLSIL.

This chain links TRBV5-1 with TRBJ1-1, with 10 bases matching TRBD1. Germline V gives CDR1 SGHRS, CDR2 YFSETQ. V shed 3 bases and J 1 base; nucleotides not matched to a gene: 9. The CDR3 spans 17 residues. CDR3 in DNA: TGCGCCAGCAGCTGGGACAGGGGAAGTCCCTCGAACACTGAAGCTTTCTTT. It specifies CASSWDRGSPSNTEAFF.

This chain uses TRBV3-1 (or the pseudogene TRBV3-2) with TRBJ2-1; D perhaps matches TRBD2 (6 bases). The CDR3 extends over 14 amino acids. V lost 4 bases to trimming and J lost 4 bases, with 11 bases between them. CDR1 and CDR2 (germline): LGHDT, YNNKEL (reference sequence). CDR3 coding DNA: TGTGCCAGCAGCCCGGGAGCACCTTACAATGAGCAGTTCTTC. It is translated as CASSPGAPYNEQFF.

This chain connects TRBV9 to TRBJ1-2; possibly TRBD1 for D (6 bases). The CDR3 consists of 14 residues. Germline lookup yields CDR1 SGDLS and CDR2 YYNGEE. Trimming shortened V by 4 bases and J by 3 bases, and 13 bases separated the two germline ends. In nucleotides, the CDR3 is TGTGCCAGCAGCACCGCCCAGGGGCACTATGGCTACACCTTC. It is translated as CASSTAQGHYGYTF.

The V gene is TRBV2, the J gene TRBJ2-7; no firm D call. CDR1 is SNHLY and CDR2 is FYNNEI in the germline V gene. V was clipped by 4 bases and J by 2 bases, with 3 bases between them. The CDR3 has 11 amino acids. CDR3 in amino acids: CASSGTYEQYF. CDR3 coding DNA: TGTGCCAGCAGTGGTACCTACGAGCAGTACTTC.

The chain couples TRBV19 to TRBJ1-1; D remains ambiguous. From germline, CDR1 is LNHDA and CDR2 SQIVND (reference sequence). Trimming cost V 9 bases and J 7 bases, with 12 bases left between them. The CDR3 loop spans 11 amino acids. This chain's CDR3 is CASGVGLEAFF. The CDR3 nucleotides read TGTGCCAGCGGGGTCGGTCTTGAAGCTTTCTTT.

In its sample, this clone was seen once. V gene TRBV28 combines with J gene TRBJ2-7; weak D call: TRBD1 (6 bases). Germline CDR1 is MDHEN and CDR2 is SYDVKM. There are 14 residues in the CDR3. The germline V and J ends were trimmed by 4 bases and 1 base, with 11 bases remaining between them. The CDR3 here is CASSSMTGSYEQYF. The CDR3 nucleotides are TGTGCCAGCAGTTCGATGACAGGTTCCTACGAGCAGTACTTC.

The rearrangement links TRBV13 to TRBJ1-4, with D maybe TRBD1 (5 bases). This CDR3 region has 15 residues. Trimming took off 5 bases at V and 4 bases at J, with 14 bases between the two ends. The germline V gene encodes CDR1 PRHDT and CDR2 FYEKMQ (reference sequence). The CDR3 bases are TGTGCCAGCAGCAACTGGGGGGGGAGTAATGAAAAACTGTTTTTT. It codes for CASSNWGGSNEKLFF.

This clone was observed once. The chain recombines TRBV4-2 with TRBJ1-5, with TRBD1 matching over 7 bases. Per germline, CDR1 LGHNA and CDR2 YNFKEQ. The CDR3 has 18 residues. Losses at the gene ends were 3 bases for V and 5 bases for J; bases not matched to a gene: 16. This CDR3 is CASSQIGVRRGPDQPQHF. In DNA, the CDR3 is TGTGCCAGCAGCCAGATAGGGGTGCGAAGGGGGCCTGATCAGCCCCAGCATTTT.

This chain links TRBV7-9 with TRBJ1-1; 8 nucleotides align to TRBD1. J lost 8 bases, V lost 5 bases, and 7 bases had no gene match. The CDR3 contains 13 residues. Germline CDR1 reads SEHNR; CDR2 reads FQNEAQ (reference sequence). CDR3 bases: TGTGCCAGCAGCCCGCAGGGGGCACGGGAAGCTTTCTTT. The encoded protein is CASSPQGAREAFF.

Only one count was recorded for this clone. The chain recombines TRBV6-5 with TRBJ1-1; perhaps TRBD1 as D (5 bases). The germline CDR1 and CDR2 sequences are MNHEY and SVGAGI. This CDR3 is 13 amino acids long. Trimming pared 4 bases from V and 1 base from J, leaving 7 bases between. DNA for the CDR3: TGTGCCAGCAGTTTCAGGGCGAACACTGAAGCTTTCTTT. Protein sequence: CASSFRANTEAFF.

The chain links TRBV29-1 to TRBJ2-2; 8 bases line up with TRBD1. This CDR3 is 13 amino acids long. The germline gives CDR1 SQVTM, CDR2 ANQGSEA. The J segment lost 6 bases and the V segment lost 4 bases, leaving 4 bases of the junction unmatched. CDR3 residues: CSVGTGIAGELFF. CDR3 nucleotides: TGCAGCGTTGGGACAGGGATTGCCGGGGAGCTGTTTTTT.

The chain couples TRBV7-9 to TRBJ1-5, with D maybe TRBD1 (6 bases). Per germline, CDR1 SEHNR and CDR2 FQNEAQ (reference sequence). The V gene lost 3 bases and the J gene lost 7 bases, with 13 bases spanning the gap. The CDR3 runs to 14 residues. This CDR3 is CASSFTGLGQPQHF. In DNA form, the CDR3 reads TGTGCCAGCAGCTTTACAGGGCTAGGGCAGCCCCAGCATTTT.

The chain carries TRBV19 and TRBJ2-1; D unresolved. The CDR3 loop spans 17 amino acids. The V and J ends lost 3 bases and 0 bases respectively, with 15 bases between them. Germline V gives CDR1 LNHDA, CDR2 SQIVND (reference sequence). The CDR3 DNA reads TGTGCCAGTAGTATCACCGGGTTTGAAGGCTCCTACAATGAGCAGTTCTTC. Protein product: CASSITGFEGSYNEQFF.

This clone was detected only once. The chain links TRBV2 to TRBJ2-3; D is perhaps TRBD2 (5 bases). V was cut by 6 bases and J by 2 bases, with 9 bases left in between. This CDR3 is 13 amino acids long. Germline V CDR1 and CDR2: SNHLY, FYNNEI. Here the CDR3 DNA reads TGTGCCAGCAGGGTGGACTTCACAGATACGCAGTATTTT. The encoded protein is CASRVDFTDTQYF.

The chain carries TRBV29-1 and TRBJ1-1; no reliable D call. V lost 4 bases to trimming and J lost 7 bases, with 10 bases between them. The CDR3 has 11 amino acids. Germline CDR1 SQVTM, CDR2 ANQGSEA. The CDR3 DNA follows: TGCAGCGTTGGGGGAGAAATTGAAGCTTTCTTT. Its translation is CSVGGEIEAFF.

The chain's CDR3 is CASSPTMLGGTGELFF. CDR3 nucleotide sequence: TGTGCCAGCAGCCCGACGATGCTGGGAGGCACCGGGGAGCTGTTTTTT. This chain joins TRBV5-4 and TRBJ2-2, with D maybe TRBD2 (6 bases). The CDR3 is 16 amino acids. Germline V CDR1 and CDR2: SGHNT, YYREEE (reference sequence). V lost 4 bases and J lost 4, with 17 bases in between.

The chain has TRBV7-4 and TRBJ1-5, with D perhaps matching TRBD1 (5 bases). This CDR3 contains 16 residues. V gave up 3 bases and J gave up 2 bases, with 14 bases separating them. Per germline, CDR1 SGHVT and CDR2 SQSDAQ. The CDR3 coding sequence is TGTGCCAGCAGCTTTGGAGGGGCATATGGCAATCAGCCCCAGCATTTT. Protein sequence: CASSFGGAYGNQPQHF. Full variable domain (rest looked up from reference TRBV7-4 and TRBJ1-5): GAGVSQSPRYKVAKRGRDVALRCDSISGHVTLYWYRQTLGQGSEVLTYSQSDAQRDKSGRPSGRFSAERPERSVSTLKIQRTEQGDSAVYLCASSFGGAYGNQPQHFGDGTRLSIL.

The chain is built from TRBV10-3 and TRBJ1-1; a weak D match, TRBD1 (5 bases). V lost 7 bases and J 5 bases, leaving 17 bases between the germline ends. The CDR3 consists of 14 residues. Germline V gives CDR1 ENHRY, CDR2 SYGVKD. The CDR3, as DNA: TGTGCCATCACTGGGCAGGCGGGGGGAACTGAAGCTTTCTTT. Its translation is CAITGQAGGTEAFF.

The sample holds one count of this clone. In DNA form, the CDR3 reads TGTGCCAGCAGTGAACGTAGGGCAGGGTGGAATGGCTACACCTTC. Its translation: CASSERRAGWNGYTF. The V and J genes are TRBV6-1 and TRBJ1-2; D may be TRBD1 (5 bases). Trimming stripped 2 bases from V and 6 bases from J, with 16 bases between. The CDR3 spans 15 residues. Per germline, CDR1 MNHNS and CDR2 SASEGT.

Only a few counts were recorded for this clone. This rearrangement joins TRBV4-1 to TRBJ2-2, with 7 bases fitting TRBD1. The CDR3 consists of 16 residues. Germline-derived CDR1 and CDR2 are MGHRA and YSYEKL. With V trimmed by 8 bases and J by 3 bases, 12 bases remained unmatched. CDR3 nucleotide sequence: TGCGCCAGCCGTCCGGACAGGCTTAGGGACACCGGGGAGCTGTTTTTT. Translated, it gives CASRPDRLRDTGELFF.

The V gene is TRBV4-2, the J gene TRBJ1-6; D possibly corresponds to TRBD1 (5 bases). This CDR3 spans 15 amino acids. Germline assignment: CDR1 LGHNA and CDR2 YNFKEQ. The ends were cut back, 0 bases at V and 11 bases at J, with 14 bases in the middle. The CDR3 nucleotides read TGTGCCAGCAGCCAAGATACGGGGGGGGGTCCACCCCTCCACTTT. Protein product: CASSQDTGGGPPLHF.

The rearrangement links TRBV5-1 to TRBJ1-3; 7 bases match TRBD1. The length of the CDR3 is 13 residues. The germline V gene encodes CDR1 SGHRS and CDR2 YFSETQ. With 3 bases clipped from V and 8 bases from J, the junction kept 5 bases outside the gene matches. The CDR3 nucleotides are TGCGCCAGCAGCTCCGGGACAGTTGACACCATATATTTT. Protein sequence: CASSSGTVDTIYF. Drawing the rest from reference TRBV5-1 and TRBJ1-3, the complete variable domain is KAGVTQTPRYLIKTRGQQVTLSCSPISGHRSVSWYQQTPGQGLQFLFEYFSETQRNKGNFPGRFSGRQFSNSRSEMNVSTLELGDSALYLCASSSGTVDTIYFGEGSWLTVV.